This record concerns one T cell receptor (beta chain) sequence. The antigen is unknown. Expressed TCRB transcripts were sequenced, since all the RNA that had been isolated was reverse transcribed. Only in-frame clones appear in the TCRdb table, and some are missing; sequencing was by immunoSEQ multiplex PCR. The sample includes about 640,000 clones, roughly 12% of them seen just once. The source of the sample is a study of beta chain features in type 1 diabetes. Overall study: Across every sample, 85 million to 120 million sorted cells were examined in total.

General study points: Short templates might get an advantage during PCR, and this would be equal in patients and controls. Type 1 diabetes patients showed a moderate but significant shortening of TCRB CDR3s in all four CD4+ subsets.

Trimming stripped 0 bases from V and 8 bases from J, with 14 bases between. CDR1 is GTSNPN and CDR2 is SVGIG in the germline V gene (reference sequence). This CDR3 spans 14 amino acids. A sort by CD45RO/CCR7/CD25/CD127/CD95/CD27 yielded CD4+ naive, central memory, regulatory and stem cell-like memory cells. Sample: naive CD4+ T cells from blood. This chain connects TRBV30 to TRBJ2-1, with a tentative D call TRBD2 (6 bases). This TCR was recovered from a man aged 25 to 45 with type 1 diabetes. Written as DNA, the CDR3 is TGTGCCTGGAGTGTAAGCCCGGGGGTCCATGAGCAGTTCTTC. Protein sequence: CAWSVSPGVHEQFF.